One T cell receptor (beta chain) is described in this entry. The antigen is unknown. The PCR contained 60 Vbeta and 13 Jbeta primers. TCRdb's table, derived via immunoSEQ multiplex PCR, lists solely in-frame clones and lacks some. Among some 100,000 clones listed, around 84% were seen once. This sample is part of a study of cytomegalovirus exposure and HLA in healthy donors. Study findings and constraints: In a later analysis, HLA-C alleles had the fewest associated TCRs, DRB1 alleles the most. A previous analysis found most TCR beta V segments productive roughly 90% or roughly 30% of the time. Associated with cytomegalovirus, according to the listing, were approximately 160 TCR beta chains.

The clonotype was recovered from a young woman in good health and CMV-seronegative. Sequenced input: PBMCs.

CDR3 sequence (DNA): TGTGCCAGCAGCGCCTCAGGACTAGCGGGAGGGACTTTTCAGTTCTTC. Amino acids: CASSASGLAGGTFQFF. V and J are TRBV7-2 and TRBJ2-1; 15 positions agree with TRBD2. The CDR3 is 16 residues long. J was trimmed by 13 bases and V by 5 bases; bases with no gene match: 12. CDR1 is SGHTA, CDR2 FQGNSA, per germline.